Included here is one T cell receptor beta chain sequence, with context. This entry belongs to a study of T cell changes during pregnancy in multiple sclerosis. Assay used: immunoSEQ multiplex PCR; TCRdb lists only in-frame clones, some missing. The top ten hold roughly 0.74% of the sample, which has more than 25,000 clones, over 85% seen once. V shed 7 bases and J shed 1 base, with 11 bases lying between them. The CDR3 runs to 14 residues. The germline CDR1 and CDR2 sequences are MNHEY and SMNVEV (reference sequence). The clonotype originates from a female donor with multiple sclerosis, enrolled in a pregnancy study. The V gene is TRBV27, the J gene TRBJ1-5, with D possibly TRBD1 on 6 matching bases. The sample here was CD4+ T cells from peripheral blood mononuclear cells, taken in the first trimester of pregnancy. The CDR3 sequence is CASNQQGSNQPQHF. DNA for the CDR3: TGTGCCAGCAATCAACAGGGAAGCAATCAGCCCCAGCATTTT.